Listed below are T cell receptor beta chains from one sample, sequenced in a study of blood T cell repertoires in COVID-19. Assay used: immunoSEQ multiplex PCR; TCRdb lists only in-frame clones, some missing. This sample yields fewer than 15,000 clones, of which approximately 72% are seen a single time; roughly 43% belongs to the top ten. Sequences were obtained from peripheral blood. The receptors derive from a woman of 80 years or more with acute or convalescent COVID-19. CDR3s include the opening cysteine and the closing phenylalanine or tryptophan. The D gene is left open where the match is weak. Clone size appears in some rows only: once, few, many, or a class for an expanded clone.

V gene	clone size	D gene	J gene	CDR3 DNA	CDR3 protein
TRBV5-1	NA	TRBD1	TRBJ1-2	TGCGCCAGCAGCTTTACAGGGACAGGGTTGGGCTACACCTTC	CASSFTGTGLGYTF
TRBV19	NA	NA	TRBJ2-3	TGTGCCAGTAGTTTTTCCTTCTTAGTTACAGAACTGAGCACAGATACGCAGTATTTT	CASSFSFLVTELSTDTQYF
TRBV10-2	NA	NA	TRBJ2-5	TGCGCCAGCAGTGAGCCCGTTCGAGAGACCCAGTACTTC	CASSEPVRETQYF
TRBV28	NA	TRBD2	TRBJ2-3	TGTGCCAGCAGCTCTAGCGGGGGGGCCGCAGATACGCAGTATTTT	CASSSSGGAADTQYF
TRBV28	NA	TRBD1	TRBJ1-5	TGTGCCAGCAGTTACAGGGGGCGCCCCGATCAGCCCCAGCATTTT	CASSYRGRPDQPQHF
TRBV15	NA	TRBD2	TRBJ2-4	TGTGCCACCAGCAGGGGGACTAGCGGGGGGTACAAAAACATTCAGTACTTC	CATSRGTSGGYKNIQYF
TRBV9	NA	NA	TRBJ2-5	TGTGCCAGCAGCTATTTGACAGGATACCAAGAGACCCAGTACTTC	CASSYLTGYQETQYF
TRBV28	NA	TRBD1	TRBJ2-4	TGTGCCAGCACAGAGGGGGCGGTTCAGTACTTC	CASTEGAVQYF
TRBV2	NA	TRBD2	TRBJ2-1	TGTGCCAGCAGACTGCTAGCGGGGGCTTACAATGAGCAGTTCTTC	CASRLLAGAYNEQFF
TRBV5-8	NA	NA	TRBJ2-5	TGTGCCAGCAGCTTGGGGAGTGGAATTGGCGAGACCCAGTACTTC	CASSLGSGIGETQYF
TRBV6-5	NA	TRBD1	TRBJ1-1	TGTGCCAGCAGTTCCGGGACAGGGAGCACTGAAGCTTTCTTT	CASSSGTGSTEAFF
TRBV9	NA	TRBD1	TRBJ2-7	TGTGCCAGCAGCGAAACGGGACAGGGCCTCCCCTCCTACGAGCAGTACTTC	CASSETGQGLPSYEQYF
TRBV15	once	NA	TRBJ1-2	TGTGCCACCAGCCGTAATCAGGGCGATGGCTACACCTTC	CATSRNQGDGYTF
TRBV5-5	medium-sized	TRBD1	TRBJ1-5	TGTGCCAGCAGCTTGCGGGGACAGGCTAATCAGCCCCAGCATTTT	CASSLRGQANQPQHF
TRBV5-1	NA	TRBD2	TRBJ2-1	TGCGCCAGCAGCTTTCTAGCGGGGGGGCCGAATGAGCAGTTCTTC	CASSFLAGGPNEQFF
TRBV5-1	few	TRBD2	TRBJ2-7	TGCGCCAGCAGCTCTGACCCTGGACTAGCGGGTGAGCAGTACTTC	CASSSDPGLAGEQYF
TRBV6-2/TRBV6-3	NA	NA	TRBJ2-7	TGTGCCAGCAGTTACTCGGGCAACTCCTACGAGCAGTACTTC	CASSYSGNSYEQYF
TRBV6-5	NA	NA	TRBJ2-2	TGTGCCAGCGGATCGACAGGAAGGGGAACCGGGGAGCTGTTTTTT	CASGSTGRGTGELFF
TRBV3-1/TRBV3-2	NA	NA	TRBJ2-5	TGTGCCAGCAGCCCAAGGAGTCACCAAGAGACCCAGTACTTC	CASSPRSHQETQYF
TRBV3-1/TRBV3-2	NA	TRBD1	TRBJ2-7	TGTGCCAGCAGAATCAAGGGACAGTACTCCTACGAGCAGTACTTC	CASRIKGQYSYEQYF
TRBV4-2	NA	NA	TRBJ1-3	TGTGCCAGCAGCCAGCCAACTTGGACAGATGGAAACACCATATATTTT	CASSQPTWTDGNTIYF
TRBV7-2	once	TRBD1	TRBJ1-1	TGTGCCAGCAGCGGGCAGGGGGCATGGAGCACTGAAGCTTTCTTT	CASSGQGAWSTEAFF
TRBV27	NA	TRBD1	TRBJ1-1	TGTGCCAGCAGTCCACAGGGGCGGAGGACTGAAGCTTTCTTT	CASSPQGRRTEAFF
TRBV5-3	few	TRBD2	TRBJ2-5	TGTGCCAGAAGCCGGGGGGAGTCGGTGAACCAAGAGACCCAGTACTTC	CARSRGESVNQETQYF
TRBV6-1	NA	TRBD1	TRBJ1-3	TGTGCCAGCAGTGAAGCGAGGGGGCAGGGAAACACCATATATTTT	CASSEARGQGNTIYF
TRBV14	NA	TRBD1	TRBJ1-1	TGTGCCAGCAGCACCGACAGGGGAACTGAAGCTTTCTTT	CASSTDRGTEAFF